The 13 T cell receptor beta chains below all came from one sample that was sequenced in a study of blood T cell repertoires in COVID-19. The assay was immunoSEQ multiplex PCR, and TCRdb's table has in-frame clones only and misses some. The data contain about 180,000 clones, around 87% of them singletons. Sequenced material: peripheral blood. These receptors originate from a woman in her 30s with active or convalescent COVID-19.

This chain joins TRBV27 and TRBJ2-3; D gene ambiguous. Between the trimmed V and J ends, which lost 8 bases and 5 bases, there was a span of 8 bases. The germline V gene has CDR1 MNHEY and CDR2 SMNVEV (reference sequence). CDR3 size: 11 residues. The CDR3 loop is CASATQDTQYF. CDR3 DNA: TGTGCCAGCGCTACCCAAGATACGCAGTATTTT.

The chain joins TRBV7-9 to TRBJ2-1; 8 bases align to TRBD2. Germline V gives CDR1 SEHNR, CDR2 FQNEAQ (reference sequence). This CDR3 is 15 amino acids long. Trimming cost V 7 bases and J 8 bases; bases outside gene matches: 13. Here the CDR3 DNA reads TGTGCCAGCATCCCCAGCGGGAGCGAGTCTGATGAGCAGTTCTTC. Protein sequence: CASIPSGSESDEQFF.

Only a few counts were recorded for this clone. This chain joins TRBV5-1 and TRBJ1-1, with D uncertain. V lost 4 bases and J 7 bases, leaving 20 bases between the germline ends. The CDR3 has 15 amino acids. Germline V gene lookup returns CDR1 SGHRS and CDR2 YFSETQ. The CDR3, as DNA: TGCGCCAGCAGCCCTGCGGGCAGCGTTGGAAATGAAGCTTTCTTT. Protein product: CASSPAGSVGNEAFF.

The CDR3 here is CASSLPTENTEAFF. The DNA for the CDR3 is TGTGCCAGCAGCCTTCCAACAGAGAACACTGAAGCTTTCTTT. This chain links TRBV14 with TRBJ1-1; D is undetermined. This CDR3 has 14 residues. Germline CDR1 SGHDN, CDR2 FVKESK. The germline V and J ends were trimmed by 4 bases and 1 base, with 10 bases remaining between them.

The genes are TRBV6-6 and TRBJ2-1; 9 nucleotides align to TRBD2. The V segment lost 5 bases and the J segment 6 bases; nucleotides outside the gene matches: 11. The CDR3 is 16 residues long. Germline-derived CDR1 and CDR2 are MNHNY and SVGAGI (reference sequence). The CDR3 is CASSRDGLASFNEQFF. The DNA of the CDR3 is TGTGCCAGCAGTCGAGACGGACTAGCGAGCTTCAATGAGCAGTTCTTC.

The J gene is TRBJ2-7, the V gene TRBV30; 8 positions match TRBD2. V lost 3 bases, J lost 0 bases, and 10 bases stayed unmatched. The CDR3 length is 16 residues. Per germline, CDR1 GTSNPN and CDR2 SVGIG (reference sequence). CDR3 sequence: CAWRRGTSGYSYEQYF. DNA for the CDR3: TGTGCCTGGAGACGCGGAACTAGCGGTTACTCCTACGAGCAGTACTTC.

CDR3 in amino acids: CASSVHGTGDVGDTQYF. Here the CDR3 DNA reads TGTGCCAGCAGCGTCCACGGGACAGGGGATGTTGGAGATACGCAGTATTTT. The chain uses TRBV9 and TRBJ2-3, with 10 bases identical to TRBD1. CDR1 and CDR2 (germline): SGDLS, YYNGEE. The CDR3 sequence is 17 residues long. V shed 2 bases, J shed 5 bases, and the junction held 11 bases outside the gene matches. The whole variable domain, filled in from reference TRBV9 and TRBJ2-3, reads DSGVTQTPKHLITATGQRVTLRCSPRSGDLSVYWYQQSLDQGLQFLIQYYNGEERAKGNILERFSAQQFPDLHSELNLSSLELGDSALYFCASSVHGTGDVGDTQYFGPGTRLTVL.

The chain has TRBV12-3 or TRBV12-4 and TRBJ1-1; maybe TRBD1 (6 bases). The germline V and J ends were trimmed by 2 bases and 10 bases, with 8 bases remaining between them. This CDR3 is built from 11 residues. This chain's CDR3 is CASSLQGRAFF. The CDR3 DNA follows: TGTGCCAGCAGTTTACAGGGGAGAGCTTTCTTT.

The chain carries TRBV7-6 and TRBJ1-1; the match to TRBD1 covers 11 bases. The CDR3 has 17 residues. Germline V CDR1 and CDR2: SGHVS, FNYEAQ. Trimming cost V 4 bases and J 3 bases; bases outside gene matches: 10. CDR3 region: CASSSRGQGAVYTEAFF. The CDR3 DNA follows: TGTGCCAGCAGCTCAAGAGGACAGGGGGCAGTGTACACTGAAGCTTTCTTT. Full variable domain (missing parts from reference TRBV7-6 and TRBJ1-1): GAGVSQSPRYKVTKRGQDVALRCDPISGHVSLYWYRQALGQGPEFLTYFNYEAQQDKSGLPNDRFSAERPEGSISTLTIQRTEQRDSAMYRCASSSRGQGAVYTEAFFGQGTRLTVV.

The gene calls are TRBV6-6 and TRBJ2-7; possible D gene TRBD1, 7 bases. Per the germline V gene, CDR1 is MNHNY and CDR2 is SVGAGI (reference sequence). The CDR3 covers 16 residues. V lost 0 bases and J lost 5, with 17 bases in between. This CDR3 reads CASSYSATQGGDEQYF. In DNA form, the CDR3 reads TGTGCCAGCAGTTACTCAGCCACTCAGGGGGGCGACGAGCAGTACTTC.

The chain has TRBV5-4 and TRBJ2-4, with 7 positions matching TRBD1. Germline CDR1 SGHNT, CDR2 YYREEE (reference sequence). This CDR3 region has 16 residues. Trimming removed 5 bases from V and 0 bases from J; junction bases left unmatched: 8. The CDR3 DNA is TGTGCCAGCAGTCAATTCCGGGACAGAGCCAAAAACATTCAGTACTTC. Protein: CASSQFRDRAKNIQYF.

This chain connects TRBV4-1 to TRBJ2-1; the match to TRBD2 covers 12 bases. Germline CDR1 MGHRA, CDR2 YSYEKL. The trim removed 1 base at V and 2 bases at J, leaving 6 bases unmatched. The CDR3 is made up of 18 amino acids. The CDR3 sequence is CASSQVPSGGVAYNEQFF. The CDR3 bases are TGCGCCAGCAGCCAAGTCCCTAGCGGGGGGGTAGCCTACAATGAGCAGTTCTTC.

The rearrangement uses TRBV3-1 (or the pseudogene TRBV3-2) and TRBJ2-2; 9 bases align to TRBD1. V was clipped by 6 bases and J by 8 bases; unmatched bases: 13. This CDR3 is 16 amino acids long. The germline V gene encodes CDR1 LGHDT and CDR2 YNNKEL (reference sequence). CDR3 nucleotides: TGTGCCAGCAGACCGAGACAGGGGGTTTCTGCAGGGGAGCTGTTTTTT. The encoded protein is CASRPRQGVSAGELFF.